The clone carrying this TCR beta chain occurred once. As yet, its antigen is unknown. The data were taken from a study of PD-L1 blockade in urothelial cancer. Study-level points and caveats: Stronger expansion of tumor-associated clones in blood at 3 weeks distinguished durable-benefit patients.

Trimming removed 5 bases from V and 7 bases from J; junction bases left unmatched: 7. Germline assignment: CDR1 SEHNR and CDR2 FQNEAQ (reference sequence). CDR3 length: 14 amino acids. Time point indicated: pretreatment peripheral blood. Data came from immunoSEQ multiplex PCR; TCRdb stores just in-frame clones and leaves some out. The data show about 52,000 clones, 84% seen once. The sequences come from PBMCs, collected around atezolizumab (anti-PD-L1) treatment. This TCR was sampled from a man between 45 and 60 years old with urothelial cancer. V usage is TRBV7-9 and J usage is TRBJ1-4; TRBD1 matches 7 bases. The CDR3, as DNA: TGTGCCAGCAGCGCGCGGACAGGAGTTGAAAAACTGTTTTTT. Translation: CASSARTGVEKLFF.